This TCR beta chain was observed in a study of blood T cell repertoires in COVID-19. On the study more broadly: COVID-19 samples, acute and convalescent, were from the United States, Italy and Spain.

The assay was immunoSEQ multiplex PCR, and TCRdb's table has in-frame clones only and misses some. This sample has roughly 340,000 clones, with more than 75% found just once. This CDR3 contains 18 residues. Germline-derived CDR1 and CDR2 are PRHDT and FYEKMQ (reference sequence). V lost 1 base and J 7 bases, leaving 22 bases between the germline ends. The specimen was PBMCs or T cells enriched from blood (not recorded which). This receptor was obtained from a man aged 35-49 years in a cohort exposed to, infected with or recovered from COVID-19 (not recorded which). J is TRBJ2-2 and V is TRBV13; D perhaps matches TRBD1 (6 bases). The CDR3 spells CASSLALPGARVSGELFF. CDR3 nucleotide sequence: TGTGCCAGCAGCTTAGCCCTTCCAGGGGCGCGGGTGAGCGGGGAGCTGTTTTTT.